This T cell receptor (beta chain) was sequenced for a study of radiotherapy plus CTLA-4 blockade in lung cancer. Across the study: Objective responses were seen in about a sixth of patients, disease control in less than 40%. Points from the study as a whole: TCR clones of tumor origin grew in blood after radiotherapy plus ipilimumab.

Trimming at V came to 4 bases and at J to 8 bases, leaving 12 bases not matched to a gene. Germline-derived CDR1 and CDR2 are SGDLS and YYNGEE. There are 15 residues in the CDR3. Receiving focal radiation plus CTLA-4 blockade with ipilimumab were patients who had chemo-refractory metastatic non-small-cell lung cancer. This table comes from immunoSEQ multiplex PCR, and its TCRdb copy is limited to in-frame clones, with some not included. Of around 70,000 clones listed, around 86% are singletons. Remarks on this clone: Antigen: not known.

Sample: peripheral blood, taken from a patient treated with radiotherapy plus ipilimumab. This receptor was obtained from a human donor with non-small cell lung cancer that progressed on radiotherapy plus ipilimumab. This sequence joins TRBV9 and TRBJ1-2; 9 bases are shared with TRBD1. The CDR3 spells CASSPPTGTGSGYTF. The CDR3 bases are TGTGCCAGCAGCCCCCCAACCGGGACAGGGAGCGGCTACACCTTC. The full variable domain, with the rest looked up from reference TRBV9 and TRBJ1-2, is DSGVTQTPKHLITATGQRVTLRCSPRSGDLSVYWYQQSLDQGLQFLIQYYNGEERAKGNILERFSAQQFPDLHSELNLSSLELGDSALYFCASSPPTGTGSGYTFGSGTRLTVV.